This TCR beta chain was sequenced in a study of beta chain features in type 1 diabetes. Notes on this clone: Its antigen remains unidentified.

General observations from the study: All four CD4+ subsets from Type 1 diabetes patients carried moderately but significantly shorter TCRB CDR3s.

Since all of the isolated RNA was reverse transcribed, expressed TCRB transcripts were what got sequenced. Sequenced by immunoSEQ multiplex PCR; TCRdb stores in-frame clones only, minus some. The sample consists of about 370,000 clones, 8% to 10% of them appearing once. V shed 4 bases, J shed 5 bases, and the junction held 8 bases outside the gene matches. Germline lookup yields CDR1 LNHDA and CDR2 SQIVND (reference sequence). CDR3 size: 15 residues. This clonotype was obtained from a man aged 25-40 years with type 1 diabetes. The specimen sequenced was central memory CD4+ T cells from blood. The genes are TRBV19 and TRBJ2-7, with TRBD1 matching 10 bases. CDR3 sequence reads: CASSTSTGGLNEQYF. The DNA for the CDR3 is TGTGCCAGTAGTACTTCGACAGGGGGCTTGAACGAGCAGTACTTC.